The present TCR beta chain was sequenced within a study of PD-1 blockade in classical Hodgkin lymphoma. Regarding the study as a whole: Complete responders showed a baseline diversity that resembled the diversity of newly diagnosed patients. Those starting nivolumab under 1 year post-ASCT were excluded. Why repertoires differed is undefined; disease activity or prior therapy possibly contributed.

Each and every patient relapsed after autologous stem cell transplantation, and patients got differing brentuximab vedotin exposure. The table came from immunoSEQ multiplex PCR; TCRdb's copy has only in-frame clones and leaves some out. The sample contains more than 10,000 clones, 80% of which appear only once. The V and J ends lost 7 bases and 5 bases respectively, with 8 bases between them. The CDR3 length is 11 residues. From germline, CDR1 is LNHDA and CDR2 SQIVND (reference sequence). Regarding this clone: Its antigen is still unknown.

This chain uses TRBV19 with TRBJ1-1; the D gene is possibly TRBD1 (5 bases). The sample was peripheral blood mononuclear cells (PBMCs), taken before the second cycle of nivolumab. The TCR comes from a human donor with classical Hodgkin lymphoma. CDR3 amino acids: CASIRGTEAFF. CDR3 nucleotide sequence: TGTGCCAGTATCCGGGGGACTGAAGCTTTCTTT.